Following are 24 T cell receptor beta chains from one sample sequenced in a study of T cells in Graves' hyperthyroidism and ophthalmopathy (dated by TCRdb to the late 2010s). The library was prepared using multiplex PCR. Reads for this sample came from an Illumina HiSeq 2000. The TCR beta CDR3 regions were amplified from RNA transcripts. The first round of RT-PCR for the TCR CDR3 was performed with the HTBI primer set and the Qiagen OneStep RT-PCR kit. In-frame beta chains were kept once TCRdb had trimmed the public reads at Q25 with fastp and called clones with MiXCR. Rows with one shared CDR3 protein collapse into an entry with the most common genes and DNA. The sample records 350,000 or so distinct CDR3 sequences, 15% to 20% of which are singletons. The top ten constitute around 16% of the sample. The sequencing input was blood. The receptor set was obtained from a woman aged 40 to 55 with Graves' ophthalmopathy.

In the case of this clonotype: Mismatch with germline at one junction end may stem from a read error. Written as DNA, the CDR3 is TGCGCCAGCAGTGTCGTGCTGGGGCCCCAAGGACACGAGCAGTACTTC. Protein sequence: CASSVVLGPQGHEQYF. This chain uses TRBV2 with TRBJ2-7, with D perhaps TRBD1 (5 bases). The germline V gene has CDR1 SNHLY and CDR2 FYNNEI. CDR3 length: 16 residues.

This clonotype was observed once. The chain combines TRBV28 with TRBJ1-1; the D is unclear. There are 12 residues in the CDR3. Trimming left V 2 bases short and J 14 bases short, with 15 bases between. Germline-derived CDR1 and CDR2 are MDHEN and SYDVKM. The CDR3 loop is CASSLRELQFFF. In DNA form, the CDR3 reads TGTGCCAGCAGTTTAAGGGAACTGCAGTTCTTCTTT.

The chain has TRBV6-4 and TRBJ2-5; D might be TRBD2 (6 bases). CDR3 size: 16 residues. CDR1 is MRHNA, CDR2 SNTAGT, per germline. Trimming pared 5 bases from V and 5 bases from J, leaving 21 bases between. Here the CDR3 reads CASSYRPGGRIETQYF. CDR3 bases: TGTGCCAGCAGTTACAGGCCTGGAGGGAGGATTGAGACCCAGTACTTC.

This clonotype has at least ten counts. The V and J genes are TRBV28 and TRBJ2-7, with D possibly TRBD2 on 5 matching bases. CDR1 and CDR2 from the germline V gene are MDHEN and SYDVKM. The CDR3 runs to 17 residues. Trimming stripped 5 bases from V and 1 base from J, with 21 bases between. This CDR3 reads CASSPGITFKGSYEQYF. CDR3 sequence (DNA): TGTGCCAGCAGTCCGGGAATAACCTTTAAGGGTTCCTACGAGCAGTACTTC.

This clonotype was counted at least ten times. A much larger clone differs by one base, so this may be a read error. Since no conserved phenylalanine or tryptophan closes the CDR3, a read error is the likely cause. The V and J genes are TRBV30 and TRBJ1-1; no reliable D call. The germline V gene has CDR1 GTSNPN and CDR2 SVGIG (reference sequence). The CDR3 loop spans 13 amino acids. Trimming pared 6 bases from V and 1 base from J, leaving 12 bases between. As DNA, the CDR3 is TGTGCCTGTAGTTCAGGTTGGAACACTGAAGCTTTCCTT. Its protein product is CACSSGWNTEAFL.

Notes on this clonotype: A much bigger clone sits one base away, suggesting this may be a read error. The chain is built from TRBV5-1 and TRBJ1-2; the D is unclear. The CDR3 covers 14 residues. CDR1 SGHRS and CDR2 YFSETQ come from the germline V gene. Trimming removed 2 bases at V and 3 bases at J, with 11 bases between. The CDR3 DNA is TGCGCCAGCAGCTTTGGAGGCAGAGACTATGGCTACACCTTC. Its protein product is CASSFGGRDYGYTF.

This rearrangement joins TRBV28 to TRBJ1-5; 8 positions match TRBD1. The germline V gene has CDR1 MDHEN and CDR2 SYDVKM. This CDR3 has 15 residues. V shed 2 bases and J 5 bases; nucleotides not matched to a gene: 5. The CDR3 sequence: CASSLLGQAYQPQHF. The CDR3 nucleotides are TGTGCCAGCAGTTTACTGGGACAGGCCTATCAGCCCCAGCATTTT.

This clonotype was seen ten or more times. The rearrangement uses TRBV12-3 or TRBV12-4 and TRBJ2-2; D is unresolved. The CDR3 has 14 residues. V was shortened by 3 bases and J by 6 bases, with 11 bases between the two germline ends. The CDR3 loop reads CASSFSRRSGELFF. CDR3 DNA: TGTGCCAGCAGTTTTAGTAGACGGTCCGGGGAGCTGTTTTTT.

This clonotype was observed at least ten times. V gene TRBV29-1 combines with J gene TRBJ1-2, with D maybe TRBD1 (5 bases). The CDR3 loop spans 14 amino acids. Germline-derived CDR1 and CDR2 are SQVTM and ANQGSEA. Trimming stripped 1 base from V and 0 bases from J, with 9 bases between. Written as DNA, the CDR3 is TGCAGCGTTGAAGGGGGGGGGGCTAACTATGGCTACACCTTC. This gives the protein CSVEGGGANYGYTF.

This chain joins TRBV5-1 and TRBJ2-4, with unresolved D. V dropped 0 bases and J dropped 2 bases, with 6 bases sitting between them. This CDR3 contains 14 residues. Germline V lookup: CDR1 SGHRS, CDR2 YFSETQ. The CDR3 DNA reads TGCGCCAGCAGCTTGGAGGGAACCAAAAACATTCAGTACTTC. Protein product: CASSLEGTKNIQYF.

This clonotype appeared many times. The chain links TRBV10-3 to TRBJ2-7, with D hard to call. Germline values: CDR1 ENHRY, CDR2 SYGVKD. V was cut by 3 bases and J by 3 bases, with 12 bases left in between. This CDR3 region has 14 residues. The DNA of the CDR3 is TGTGCCATCAGTGAATCCTTGGGTAACTACGAGCAGTACTTC. It codes for CAISESLGNYEQYF.

The table lists this clonotype with many counts. The rearrangement links TRBV6-5 to TRBJ2-5; TRBD1 might be the D (5 bases). With 8 bases removed from V and 4 bases from J, the gap between germline ends came to 14 bases. From germline, CDR1 is MNHEY and CDR2 SVGAGI. The CDR3 is 13 amino acids. The CDR3 region has the DNA TGTGCCAGCCTTAGGGGCAAAGGAGAGACCCAGTACTTC. Protein: CASLRGKGETQYF.

This clonotype showed up many times. V gene TRBV30 combines with J gene TRBJ1-1, with a tentative D call TRBD1 (6 bases). The CDR3 is 14 amino acids. Trimming removed 5 bases at V and 0 bases at J, with 13 bases between. Germline V gene data show CDR1 as GTSNPN and CDR2 as SVGIG (reference sequence). CDR3 in amino acids: CAWVRRGVNTEAFF. CDR3 sequence (DNA): TGTGCCTGGGTCCGCAGGGGCGTGAACACTGAAGCTTTCTTT.

This clonotype was detected ten times or more. The genes are TRBV9 and TRBJ2-5; D is unresolved. Trimming shortened V by 0 bases and J by 4 bases, and 22 bases separated the two germline ends. Germline V gene data show CDR1 as SGDLS and CDR2 as YYNGEE. The CDR3 has 18 amino acids. In DNA form, the CDR3 reads TGTGCCAGCAGCGTAGGCGTGACGAACGCTATAATTGGAGAGACCCAGTACTTC. Translated: CASSVGVTNAIIGETQYF. The whole variable domain, remainder taken from reference TRBV9 and TRBJ2-5, is DSGVTQTPKHLITATGQRVTLRCSPRSGDLSVYWYQQSLDQGLQFLIQYYNGEERAKGNILERFSAQQFPDLHSELNLSSLELGDSALYFCASSVGVTNAIIGETQYFGPGTRLLVL.

V usage is TRBV11-2 and J usage is TRBJ2-2; D remains unclear. This CDR3 spans 15 amino acids. CDR1 and CDR2 from the germline V gene are SGHAT and FQNNGV. The V end was cut by 1 base, the J end by 0 bases, with 6 bases between. The CDR3 here is CASSLVPANTGELFF. CDR3 coding DNA: TGTGCCAGCAGCTTAGTTCCGGCGAACACCGGGGAGCTGTTTTTT.

This clonotype came up many times. The V call is TRBV28, the J call TRBJ1-2, with D perhaps matching TRBD1 (6 bases). There are 14 residues in the CDR3. Trimming cost V 3 bases and J 2 bases, with 10 bases left between them. The germline V gene has CDR1 MDHEN and CDR2 SYDVKM. CDR3 in DNA: TGTGCCAGCAGTTTTGGACAGTCAAACTATGGCTACACCTTC. This gives the protein CASSFGQSNYGYTF.

Notes on this clonotype: At one boundary the junction diverges from the germline segment, which might be a read error. The chain recombines TRBV28 with TRBJ2-7, with 11 bases that match TRBD2. This CDR3 is built from 12 residues. Looked up from germline, CDR1 is MDHEN and CDR2 is SYDVKM. This chain's CDR3 is CRVAGGPHEQYF. The CDR3, as DNA: TGCCGGGTAGCGGGAGGGCCCCACGAGCAGTACTTC.

The chain combines TRBV28 with TRBJ2-2, with D unresolved. CDR1 and CDR2 from the germline V gene are MDHEN and SYDVKM. Trimming left V 4 bases short and J 0 bases short, with 15 bases between. The CDR3 consists of 17 residues. CDR3 residues: CASSSTPGLTNTGELFF. Here the CDR3 DNA reads TGTGCCAGCAGTTCCACCCCCGGGCTAACGAACACCGGGGAGCTGTTTTTT.

This clonotype has only a few counts. This sequence may be a read error, since a much larger clone differs from it by one base. The chain uses TRBV30 and TRBJ2-7, with a weak D call TRBD1 (6 bases). The germline CDR1 and CDR2 sequences are GTSNPN and SVGIG (reference sequence). The CDR3 has 14 amino acids. The V and J ends lost 0 bases and 5 bases respectively, with 14 bases between them. CDR3 sequence reads: CAWSVGTKTHEQYF. The DNA for the CDR3 is TGTGCCTGGAGTGTAGGGACAAAGACACACGAGCAGTACTTC.

This clonotype has a count of ten or more. The chain carries TRBV24-1 and TRBJ2-5; no definite D call. Germline loops: CDR1 KGHDR, CDR2 SFDVKD. Trimming shortened V by 1 base and J by 4 bases, and 6 bases separated the two germline ends. CDR3 size: 13 residues. CDR3 sequence (DNA): TGTGCCACCAGTGATTTCAAAGGAGAGACCCAGTACTTC. Encoded protein: CATSDFKGETQYF.

This clonotype has more than one count but fewer than ten. This chain joins TRBV2 and TRBJ2-7; TRBD1 might be the D (6 bases). Gene TRBJ2-1 matches the end of the DNA better, so the J call may be wrong. Germline CDR1 is SNHLY and CDR2 is FYNNEI. CDR3 size: 15 residues. The CDR3, as DNA: TGTGCCAGCGCCTCGACTATCGGGACATCCTACGAGCAGTTCTTC. Translated, it gives CASASTIGTSYEQFF.

This clonotype was observed many times. The V gene is TRBV29-1, the J gene TRBJ1-1; no reliable D call. Trimming left V 1 base short and J 2 bases short, with 8 bases between. The CDR3 runs 13 residues. The germline CDR1 and CDR2 sequences are SQVTM and ANQGSEA. The CDR3 loop reads CSVEVGRNTEAFF. The DNA for the CDR3 is TGCAGCGTTGAAGTCGGGCGAAACACTGAAGCTTTCTTT.

This clonotype was observed at least ten times. This chain joins TRBV27 and TRBJ2-2; maybe TRBD2 (6 bases). The CDR3 consists of 16 residues. With 5 bases removed from V and 3 bases from J, the gap between germline ends came to 16 bases. Germline CDR1 is MNHEY and CDR2 is SMNVEV (reference sequence). CDR3 nucleotides: TGTGCCAGCAGTCTAGAGGCTAGCGTGTACACCGGGGAGCTGTTTTTT. Translated: CASSLEASVYTGELFF.

The table lists this clonotype with many counts. This chain uses TRBV20-1 with TRBJ1-2; D is ambiguous. The CDR3 covers 10 residues. Germline V gives CDR1 DFQATT, CDR2 SNEGSKA (reference sequence). V gave up 6 bases and J gave up 4 bases, with 6 bases separating them. The CDR3 DNA is TGCAGTGCAGGGTTCTATGGCTACACCTTC. Translation gives CSAGFYGYTF.